This entry is about one T cell receptor beta chain. This clonotype was seen ten or more times. The antigen it recognizes is unknown. The input lacks base qualities; no much larger clone sits a single base away. Library preparation employed PCR. Sequenced using an Illumina HiSeq 2500. TCR libraries were prepared with molecular barcoding, using unique molecular identifiers to normalize TCRbeta repertoire quantification. The raw public reads went through TCRdb reprocessing: fastp at Q25, MiXCR clone calling, in-frame beta chains kept. When rows share a CDR3 protein, they turn into one entry using the most common DNA and genes. This sample comprises hundreds of thousands of distinct CDR3 sequences, approximately 13% of them detected only once. The ten largest clones capture 2% to 2.5% of the sample. This sample is part of a study of T-cell reconstitution after alpha-beta-depleted transplantation in children (dated by TCRdb to about 2016). Study-level background: Using TCR repertoire profiling, the study quantitatively followed how T-cell immune reconstitution unfolded in children after TCRalphabeta/CD19-depleted allogeneic hematopoietic cell transplantation. Points the paper makes about the study in general: Over subsequent months, a decline in hyperexpanded clone frequencies was noted, and after one year, T-cell counts and TCRbeta diversity were mostly ascribed to newly produced T cells. The apparently early alphabetaT-cell count recovery about two months after transplant was reportedly dependent on only several hundred rapidly expanded clones derived from non-depleted graft cells. In some patients, high TCRbeta diversity at day 60 was attributed to recipient T cells and intrathymic progenitors that had survived conditioning.

The CDR3 runs 13 residues from the cysteine to the phenylalanine. Only the CDR3 part of the read is kept: 39 bases, read in frame from the first base. For CDR1 and CDR2, the germline V gene lists MNHEY and SVGAGI. V sheds 6 bases and J sheds 2 bases, leaving 10 bases between their ends. The sample's treatment or condition label, in plain terms: allogeneic hematopoietic cell transplantation with graft depleted of TCRalphabeta T cells and CD19 B cells. TCRalphabeta/CD19-depleted allogeneic hematopoietic cell grafts were given to the transplant recipients, all of whom were children. This sequence was found in a male patient under 18 who had a stem cell transplant for acute myeloid leukemia, so the T cells may come from the graft donor. Recombination joined TRBV6-5 with TRBJ2-5; the D gene cannot be resolved reliably. The input for sequencing was PBMCs, mostly from graft donor cells, taken 360 days after TCRalphabeta/CD19-depleted stem cell transplant. The nucleotide sequence is TGTGCCAGCAGACCCGGGCCTCAAGAGACCCAGTACTTC. Its coded protein is CASRPGPQETQYF.